This T cell receptor beta chain appears in the sequencing data of a study of blood T cell repertoires in COVID-19 (TCRdb year 2020). About the full investigation: The collaborator samples originated in the United States, Italy and Spain and spanned the acute and convalescent phases of COVID-19. The prospective study material was composed of cDNA or gDNA derived from T cells, B-cell-depleted T cells, or PBMCs. The repertoires were made available in a free public database intended to serve as a resource for research on the immune response to SARS-CoV-2. The samples were drawn from the first 160 participants of the ongoing ImmuneRACE study and from 1,254 subjects provided by 6 global collaborators. The dataset comprised deeply sampled blood TCRbeta repertoires from subjects exposed to, actively infected with, or recovered from COVID-19. HLA class I and class II types, where available, came from metadata supplied by the sample provider rather than from assay-based typing. Sample metadata almost always included a de-identified subject ID, COVID-19 status, age in years and sex.

TCRbeta CDR3 regions were amplified from genomic DNA by means of the immunoSEQ Assay, a bias-controlled multiplex PCR. The original methods were these. The number of nucleated cells in each sample was estimated from the amplification of reference gene primers within the assay. To quantify the absolute abundance of each unique TCRbeta CDR3 rearrangement, sequence reads were collapsed and filtered. For each sample, productive Simpson clonality was calculated as the square root of Simpson's diversity index over productive rearrangements. TCRdb retrieved this table from immuneACCESS and kept in-frame rearrangements only. Not all clones are present; in checked studies, unresolved V genes account for under half, and no reason is known for the remainder. From that table come the V and J calls and clone size; the DNA was used to work out D and trimming. This sample holds about 34,000 clones; more than 75% were observed only once. The top ten clones comprise approximately 29% of the sample.

What the study reported, not specific to this receptor: Clinical and demographic metadata were provided uncurated, with the amount varying by source and participant.

The collaborating institutions used their own protocols to collect whole blood in K2EDTA tubes. Collaborator samples were shipped for TCRbeta analysis as frozen whole blood, isolated PBMCs, or DNA extracted from either sample type. As concerns this clone: The antigen it binds to is not known. No per-base quality is available; no much larger clone lies one base away.

Taken from cysteine to phenylalanine, the CDR3 has 11 residues. The only DNA kept is the CDR3, 33 bases in frame from the first base. The junction carries 9 bases between V and J, which are trimmed by 3 bases and 7 bases respectively. CDR1 and CDR2, looked up from the germline V gene (reference sequence), are DFQATT and SNEGSKA. This chain is built from TRBV20-1 and TRBJ1-1, with the D gene not confidently named. The TCR sequence derives from a man at least 80 years old with acute or convalescent COVID-19. Material: peripheral blood. CDR3 sequence: CSARSEGEAFF. The nucleotide sequence reads TGCAGTGCTAGGAGCGAGGGTGAAGCTTTCTTT.